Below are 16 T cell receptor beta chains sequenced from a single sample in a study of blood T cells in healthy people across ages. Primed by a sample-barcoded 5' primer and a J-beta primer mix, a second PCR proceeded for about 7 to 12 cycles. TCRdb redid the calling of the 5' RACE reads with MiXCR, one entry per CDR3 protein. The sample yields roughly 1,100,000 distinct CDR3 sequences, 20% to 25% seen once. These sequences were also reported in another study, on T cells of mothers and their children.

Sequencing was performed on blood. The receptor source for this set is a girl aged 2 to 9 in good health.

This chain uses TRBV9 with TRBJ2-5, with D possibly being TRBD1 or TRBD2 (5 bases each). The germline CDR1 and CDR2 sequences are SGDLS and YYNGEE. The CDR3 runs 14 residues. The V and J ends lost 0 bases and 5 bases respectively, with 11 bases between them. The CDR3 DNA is TGTGCCAGCAGCGTAGGTGGGGGAACGGAGACCCAGTACTTC. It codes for CASSVGGGTETQYF.

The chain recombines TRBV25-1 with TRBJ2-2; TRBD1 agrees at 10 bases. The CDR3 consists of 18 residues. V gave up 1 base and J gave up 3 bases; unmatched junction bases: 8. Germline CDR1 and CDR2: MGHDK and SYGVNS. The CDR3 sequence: CASSEFFKGTGDTGELFF. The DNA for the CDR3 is TGTGCCAGCAGTGAATTTTTTAAGGGGACAGGGGACACCGGGGAGCTGTTTTTT.

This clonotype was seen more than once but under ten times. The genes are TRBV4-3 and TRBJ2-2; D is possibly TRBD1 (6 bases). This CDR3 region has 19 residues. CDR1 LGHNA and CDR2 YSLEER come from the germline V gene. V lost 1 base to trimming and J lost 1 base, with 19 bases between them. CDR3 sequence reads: CASSQVRGLPLENTGELFF. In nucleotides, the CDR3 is TGCGCCAGCAGCCAAGTCAGGGGATTACCCCTGGAGAACACCGGGGAGCTGTTTTTT.

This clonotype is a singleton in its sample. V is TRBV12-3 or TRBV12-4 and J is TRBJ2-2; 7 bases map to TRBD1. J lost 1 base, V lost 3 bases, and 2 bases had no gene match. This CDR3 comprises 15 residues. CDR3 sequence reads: CASSFWTGNTGELFF. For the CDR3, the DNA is TGTGCCAGCAGTTTCTGGACAGGGAACACCGGGGAGCTGTTTTTT.

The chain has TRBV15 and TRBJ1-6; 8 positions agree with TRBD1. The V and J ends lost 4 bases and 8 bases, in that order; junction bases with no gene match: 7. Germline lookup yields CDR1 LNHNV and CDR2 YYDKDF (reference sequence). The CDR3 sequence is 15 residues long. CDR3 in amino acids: CATSTRTGWDSPLHF. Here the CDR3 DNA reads TGTGCCACCAGCACCCGGACAGGGTGGGATTCACCCCTCCACTTT.

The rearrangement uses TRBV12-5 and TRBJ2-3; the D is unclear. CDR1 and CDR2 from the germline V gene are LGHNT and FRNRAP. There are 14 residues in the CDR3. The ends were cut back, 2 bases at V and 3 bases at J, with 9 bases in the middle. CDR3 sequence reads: CASGLLGLTDTQYF. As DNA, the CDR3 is TGTGCTAGTGGTTTGCTGGGGTTGACAGATACGCAGTATTTT.

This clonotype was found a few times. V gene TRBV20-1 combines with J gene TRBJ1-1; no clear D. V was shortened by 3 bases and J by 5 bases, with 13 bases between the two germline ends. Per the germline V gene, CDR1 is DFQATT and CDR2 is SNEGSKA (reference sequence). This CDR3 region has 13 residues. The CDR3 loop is CSASGRRGTEAFF. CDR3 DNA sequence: TGCAGTGCTAGTGGACGCCGAGGGACTGAAGCTTTCTTT.

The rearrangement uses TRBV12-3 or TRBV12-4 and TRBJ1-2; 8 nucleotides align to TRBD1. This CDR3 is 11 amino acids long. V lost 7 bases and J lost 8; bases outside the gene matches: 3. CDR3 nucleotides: TGTGCCAGCACCAGGGGGCAAGGCTACACCTTC. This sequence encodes CASTRGQGYTF.

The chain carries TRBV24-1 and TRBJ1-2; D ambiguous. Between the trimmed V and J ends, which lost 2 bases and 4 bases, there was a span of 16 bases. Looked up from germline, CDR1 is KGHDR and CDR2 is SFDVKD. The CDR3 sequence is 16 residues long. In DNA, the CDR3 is TGTGCCACCAGTGATTGGCAACGGCCGGAGAGCTATGGCTACACCTTC. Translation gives CATSDWQRPESYGYTF.

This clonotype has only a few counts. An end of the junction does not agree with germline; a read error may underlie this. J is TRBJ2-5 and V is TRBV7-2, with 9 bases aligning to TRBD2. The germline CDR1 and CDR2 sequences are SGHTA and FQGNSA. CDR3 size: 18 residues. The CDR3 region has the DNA TGTGCTAGCAGCTTAATGGCGAGTAGCGGGGGTTTCCAAGAGACCCAGTACTTC. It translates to CASSLMASSGGFQETQYF.

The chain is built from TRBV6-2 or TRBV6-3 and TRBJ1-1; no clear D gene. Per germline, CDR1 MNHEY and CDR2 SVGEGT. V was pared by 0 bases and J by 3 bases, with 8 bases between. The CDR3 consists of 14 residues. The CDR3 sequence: CASSYSSSDTEAFF. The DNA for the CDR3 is TGTGCCAGCAGTTACTCATCTTCGGACACTGAAGCTTTCTTT.

The CDR3 DNA reads as TGTGCCAGCAGTTTATTATCCGGTGAAAAACTGTTTTTT. Its protein is CASSLLSGEKLFF. The chain recombines TRBV27 with TRBJ1-4; D ambiguous. The germline CDR1 and CDR2 sequences are MNHEY and SMNVEV (reference sequence). V was trimmed by 1 base and J by 7 bases, leaving 7 bases between them. This CDR3 has 13 residues.

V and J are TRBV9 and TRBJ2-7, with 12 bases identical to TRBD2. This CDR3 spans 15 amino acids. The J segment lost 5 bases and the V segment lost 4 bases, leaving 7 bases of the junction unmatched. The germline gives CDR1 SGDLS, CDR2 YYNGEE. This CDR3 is CASSPGLAGLDEQYF. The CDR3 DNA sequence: TGTGCCAGCAGCCCGGGACTAGCGGGTTTGGACGAGCAGTACTTC. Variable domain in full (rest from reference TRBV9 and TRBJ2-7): DSGVTQTPKHLITATGQRVTLRCSPRSGDLSVYWYQQSLDQGLQFLIQYYNGEERAKGNILERFSAQQFPDLHSELNLSSLELGDSALYFCASSPGLAGLDEQYFGPGTRLTVT.

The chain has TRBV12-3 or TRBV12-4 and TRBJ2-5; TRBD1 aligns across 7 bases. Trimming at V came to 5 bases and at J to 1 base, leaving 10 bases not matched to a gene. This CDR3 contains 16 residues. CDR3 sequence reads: CASSATGTAIQETQYF. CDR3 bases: TGTGCCAGCAGTGCAACTGGGACAGCGATCCAAGAGACCCAGTACTTC.

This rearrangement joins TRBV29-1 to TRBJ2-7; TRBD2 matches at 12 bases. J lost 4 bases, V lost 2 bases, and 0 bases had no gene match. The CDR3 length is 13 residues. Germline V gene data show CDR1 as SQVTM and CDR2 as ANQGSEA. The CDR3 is CSVELAGGYEQYF. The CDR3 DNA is TGCAGCGTTGAACTAGCGGGAGGGTACGAGCAGTACTTC.

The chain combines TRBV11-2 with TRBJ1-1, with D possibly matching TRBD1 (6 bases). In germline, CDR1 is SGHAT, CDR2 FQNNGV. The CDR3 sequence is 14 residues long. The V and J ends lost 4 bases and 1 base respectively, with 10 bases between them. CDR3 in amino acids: CASSSTQGNTEAFF. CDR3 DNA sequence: TGTGCCAGCAGCTCGACACAGGGGAACACTGAAGCTTTCTTT.